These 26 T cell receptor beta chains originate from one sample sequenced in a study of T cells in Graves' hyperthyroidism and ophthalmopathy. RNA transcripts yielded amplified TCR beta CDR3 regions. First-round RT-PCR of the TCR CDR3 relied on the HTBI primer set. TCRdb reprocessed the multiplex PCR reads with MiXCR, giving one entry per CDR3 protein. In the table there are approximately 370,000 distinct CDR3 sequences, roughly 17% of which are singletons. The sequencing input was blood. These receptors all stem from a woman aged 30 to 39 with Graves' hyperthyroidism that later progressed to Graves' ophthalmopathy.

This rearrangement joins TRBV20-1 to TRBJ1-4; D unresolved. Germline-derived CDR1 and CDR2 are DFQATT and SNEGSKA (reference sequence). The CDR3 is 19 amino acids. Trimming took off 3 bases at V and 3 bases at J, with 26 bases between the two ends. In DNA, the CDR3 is TGCAGTGCTAGGAGCATACAGATCTCCTCGGTCGGTGCTAATGAAAAACTGTTTTTT. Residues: CSARSIQISSVGANEKLFF.

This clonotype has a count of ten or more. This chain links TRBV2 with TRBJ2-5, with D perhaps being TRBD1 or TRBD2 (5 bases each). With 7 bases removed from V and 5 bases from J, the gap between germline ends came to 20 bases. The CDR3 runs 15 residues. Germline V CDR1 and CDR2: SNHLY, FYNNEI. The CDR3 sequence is CASKAGTSVMETQYF. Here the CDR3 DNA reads TGTGCCAGCAAGGCAGGGACCAGCGTTATGGAGACCCAGTACTTC.

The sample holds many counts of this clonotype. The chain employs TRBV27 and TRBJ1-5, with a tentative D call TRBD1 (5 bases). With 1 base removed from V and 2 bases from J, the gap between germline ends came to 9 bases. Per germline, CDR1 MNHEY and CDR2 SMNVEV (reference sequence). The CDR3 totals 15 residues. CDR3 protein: CASSLLGGGNQPQHF. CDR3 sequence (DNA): TGTGCCAGCAGTTTATTGGGGGGGGGCAATCAGCCCCAGCATTTT.

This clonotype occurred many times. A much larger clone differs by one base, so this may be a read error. The CDR3 nucleotides are TGTGCCAGCAGCTTATGGGAGACCCAGTACTTC. Encoded protein: CASSLWETQYF. The genes are TRBV11-2 and TRBJ2-5; D remains unclear. Germline V gene data show CDR1 as SGHAT and CDR2 as FQNNGV. The CDR3 extends over 11 amino acids. V gave up 2 bases and J gave up 5 bases, with 3 bases separating them.

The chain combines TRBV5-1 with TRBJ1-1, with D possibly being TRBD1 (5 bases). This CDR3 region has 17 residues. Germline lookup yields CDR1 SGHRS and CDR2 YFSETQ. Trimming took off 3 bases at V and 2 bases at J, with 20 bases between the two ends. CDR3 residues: CASSSIPRQSPNTEAFF. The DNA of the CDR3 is TGCGCCAGCAGCTCAATACCTCGACAGAGCCCTAACACTGAAGCTTTCTTT.

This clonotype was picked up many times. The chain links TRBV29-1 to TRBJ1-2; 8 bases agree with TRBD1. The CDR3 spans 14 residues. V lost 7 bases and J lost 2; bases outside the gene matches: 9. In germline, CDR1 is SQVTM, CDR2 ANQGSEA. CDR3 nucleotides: TGCAGCGCTTCGGACAGGGCGAAAAACTATGGCTACACCTTC. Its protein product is CSASDRAKNYGYTF.

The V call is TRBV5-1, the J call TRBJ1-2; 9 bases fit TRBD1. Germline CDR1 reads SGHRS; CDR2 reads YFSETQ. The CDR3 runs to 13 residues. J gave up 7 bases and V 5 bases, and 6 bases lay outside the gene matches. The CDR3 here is CASSAQGASGYTF. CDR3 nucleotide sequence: TGCGCCAGCAGTGCACAGGGGGCTTCTGGCTACACCTTC.

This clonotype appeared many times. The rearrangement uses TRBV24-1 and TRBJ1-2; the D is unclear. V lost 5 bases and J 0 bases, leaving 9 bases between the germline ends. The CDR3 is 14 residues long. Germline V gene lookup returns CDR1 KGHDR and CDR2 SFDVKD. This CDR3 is CATSVSETNYGYTF. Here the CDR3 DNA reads TGTGCCACCAGTGTTTCGGAGACTAACTATGGCTACACCTTC.

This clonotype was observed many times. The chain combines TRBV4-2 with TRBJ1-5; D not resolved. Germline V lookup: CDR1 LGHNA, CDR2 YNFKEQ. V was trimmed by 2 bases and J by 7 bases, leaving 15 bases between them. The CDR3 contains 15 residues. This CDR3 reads CASSQSQMGDQPQHF. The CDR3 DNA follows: TGTGCCAGCAGCCAATCCCAAATGGGAGACCAGCCCCAGCATTTT.

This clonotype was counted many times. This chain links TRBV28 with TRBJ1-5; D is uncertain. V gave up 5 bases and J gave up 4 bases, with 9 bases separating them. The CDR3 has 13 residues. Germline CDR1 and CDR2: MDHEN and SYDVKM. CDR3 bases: TGTGCCAGCAGTACGTTTGGGAATCAGCCCCAGCATTTT. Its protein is CASSTFGNQPQHF.

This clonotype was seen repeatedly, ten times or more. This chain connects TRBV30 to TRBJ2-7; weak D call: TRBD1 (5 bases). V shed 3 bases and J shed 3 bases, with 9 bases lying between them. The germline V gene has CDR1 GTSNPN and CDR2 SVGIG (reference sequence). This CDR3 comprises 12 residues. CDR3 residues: CAWSPDSYEQYF. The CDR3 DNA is TGTGCCTGGAGCCCCGACAGCTACGAGCAGTACTTC.

As DNA, the CDR3 is TGTGCCAGCAAGTCTGTCAGTACCTACAATGAGCAGTTCTTC. Translation gives CASKSVSTYNEQFF. The chain employs TRBV12-3 or TRBV12-4 and TRBJ2-1; unclear D gene. With 7 bases removed from V and 2 bases from J, the gap between germline ends came to 12 bases. The CDR3 is made up of 14 amino acids.

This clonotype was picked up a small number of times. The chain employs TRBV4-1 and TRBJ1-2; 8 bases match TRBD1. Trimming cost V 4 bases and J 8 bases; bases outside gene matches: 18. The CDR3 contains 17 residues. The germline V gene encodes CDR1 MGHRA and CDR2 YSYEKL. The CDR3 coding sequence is TGCGCCAGCAGCCCAACAGGGGGACGGGGAGAAGGAAAAGGCTACACCTTC. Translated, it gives CASSPTGGRGEGKGYTF.

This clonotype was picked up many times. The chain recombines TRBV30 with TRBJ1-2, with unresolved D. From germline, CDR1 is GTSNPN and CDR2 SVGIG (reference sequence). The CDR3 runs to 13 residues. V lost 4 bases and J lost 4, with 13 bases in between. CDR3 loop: CAWTATGFYGYTF. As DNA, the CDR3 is TGTGCCTGGACAGCAACGGGGTTCTATGGCTACACCTTC.

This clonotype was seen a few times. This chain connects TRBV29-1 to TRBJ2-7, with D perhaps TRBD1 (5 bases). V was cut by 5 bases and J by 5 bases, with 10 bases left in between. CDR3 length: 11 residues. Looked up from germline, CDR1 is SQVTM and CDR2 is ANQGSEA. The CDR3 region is CSVRQFDEQYF. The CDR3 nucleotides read TGCAGCGTTCGACAGTTCGACGAGCAGTACTTC.

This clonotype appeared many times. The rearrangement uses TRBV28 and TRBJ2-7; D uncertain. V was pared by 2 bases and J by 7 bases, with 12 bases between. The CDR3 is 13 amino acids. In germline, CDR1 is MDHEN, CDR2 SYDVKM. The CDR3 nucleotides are TGTGCCAGCAGTTTAAGGGCGGCTTTAGAGCAGTACTTC. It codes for CASSLRAALEQYF.

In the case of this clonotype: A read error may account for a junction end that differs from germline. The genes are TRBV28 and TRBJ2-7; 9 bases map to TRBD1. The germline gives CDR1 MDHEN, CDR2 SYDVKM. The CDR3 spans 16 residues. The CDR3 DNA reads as TGTGCCTGCAGCAAAGTCCGGGACAGGGTCGACAACGAGCAGTACTTC. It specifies CACSKVRDRVDNEQYF. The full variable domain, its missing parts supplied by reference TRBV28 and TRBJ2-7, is DVKVTQSSRYLVKRTGEKVFLECVQDMDHENMFWYRQDPGLGLRLIYFSYDVKMKEKGDIPEGYSVSREKKERFSLILESASTNQTSMYLCACSKVRDRVDNEQYFGPGTRLTVT.

The CDR3: CASSESPGTSGFYEQYF. Written as DNA, the CDR3 is TGTGCCAGCAGTGAATCCCCCGGGACTAGCGGATTCTACGAGCAGTACTTC. The V gene is TRBV6-1, the J gene TRBJ2-7; 11 nucleotides align to TRBD2. The CDR3 length is 17 residues. The V gene's germline CDR1 is MNHNS and CDR2 SASEGT. V shed 2 bases and J 3 bases; nucleotides not matched to a gene: 9.

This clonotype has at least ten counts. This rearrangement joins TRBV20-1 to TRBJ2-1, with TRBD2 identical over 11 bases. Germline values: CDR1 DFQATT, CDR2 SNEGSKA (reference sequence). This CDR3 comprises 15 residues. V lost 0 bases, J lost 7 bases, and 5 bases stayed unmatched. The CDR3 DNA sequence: TGCAGTGCTAGAGAACTAGCGGGGGTTTGGAATGAGCAGTTCTTC. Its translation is CSARELAGVWNEQFF.

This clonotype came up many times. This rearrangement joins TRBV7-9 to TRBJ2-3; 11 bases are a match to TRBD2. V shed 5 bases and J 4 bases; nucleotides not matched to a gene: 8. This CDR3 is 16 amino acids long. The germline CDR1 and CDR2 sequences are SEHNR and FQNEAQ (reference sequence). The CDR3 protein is CASSDYGTSGADTQYF. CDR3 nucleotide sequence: TGTGCCAGCAGCGACTACGGGACTAGCGGTGCAGATACGCAGTATTTT.

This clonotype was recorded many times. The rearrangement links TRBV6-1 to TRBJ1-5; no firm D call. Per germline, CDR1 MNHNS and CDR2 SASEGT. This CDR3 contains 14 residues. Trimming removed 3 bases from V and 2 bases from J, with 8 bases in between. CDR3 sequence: CASSDLQGNQPQHF. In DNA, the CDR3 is TGTGCCAGCAGTGACTTGCAGGGCAATCAGCCCCAGCATTTT.

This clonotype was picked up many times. The CDR3 is CSARVPRSRLVNEQFF. CDR3 bases: TGCAGTGCTAGAGTCCCACGGTCTCGCTTAGTCAATGAGCAGTTCTTC. V gene TRBV20-1 combines with J gene TRBJ2-1; no clear D. The CDR3 extends over 16 amino acids. The germline V and J ends were trimmed by 1 base and 6 bases, with 19 bases remaining between them. Germline CDR1 and CDR2: DFQATT and SNEGSKA (reference sequence).

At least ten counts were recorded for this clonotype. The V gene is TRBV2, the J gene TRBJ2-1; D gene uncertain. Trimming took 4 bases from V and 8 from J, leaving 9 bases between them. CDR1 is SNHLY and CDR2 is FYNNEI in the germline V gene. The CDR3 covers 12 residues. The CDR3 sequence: CASSGNSDEQFF. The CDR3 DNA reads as TGTGCCAGCAGTGGAAATTCGGATGAGCAGTTCTTC.

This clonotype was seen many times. CDR3 nucleotide sequence: TGTGCCAGCAGGCCGGGACAGGGGGATTTCGGGGAGCTGTTTTTT. Translating gives CASRPGQGDFGELFF. This sequence joins TRBV2 and TRBJ2-2; 11 positions agree with TRBD1. V shed 6 bases and J 7 bases; nucleotides not matched to a gene: 7. The germline V gene encodes CDR1 SNHLY and CDR2 FYNNEI. This CDR3 has 15 amino acids.

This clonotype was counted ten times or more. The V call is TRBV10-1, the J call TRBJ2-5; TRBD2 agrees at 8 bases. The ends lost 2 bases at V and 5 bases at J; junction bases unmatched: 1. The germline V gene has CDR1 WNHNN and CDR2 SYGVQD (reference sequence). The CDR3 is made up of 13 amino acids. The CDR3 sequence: CASSESGGETQYF. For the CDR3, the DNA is TGCGCCAGCAGTGAGAGCGGGGGCGAGACCCAGTACTTC.

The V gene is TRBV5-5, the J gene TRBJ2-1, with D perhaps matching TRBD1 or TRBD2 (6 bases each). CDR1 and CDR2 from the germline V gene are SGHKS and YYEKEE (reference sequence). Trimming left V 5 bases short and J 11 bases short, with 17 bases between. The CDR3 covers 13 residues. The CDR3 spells CASRDQQGGKQFF. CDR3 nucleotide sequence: TGTGCCAGCAGGGATCAACAGGGAGGTAAGCAGTTCTTC.